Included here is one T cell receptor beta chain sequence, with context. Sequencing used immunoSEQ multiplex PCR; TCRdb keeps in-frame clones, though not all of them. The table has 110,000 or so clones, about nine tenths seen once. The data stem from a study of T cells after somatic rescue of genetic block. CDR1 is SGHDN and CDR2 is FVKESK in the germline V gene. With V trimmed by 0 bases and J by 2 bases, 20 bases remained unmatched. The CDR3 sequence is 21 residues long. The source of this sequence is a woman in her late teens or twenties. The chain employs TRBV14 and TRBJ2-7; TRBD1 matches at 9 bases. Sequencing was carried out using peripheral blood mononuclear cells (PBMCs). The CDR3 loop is CASSQDLVGWTGEFGTYEQYF. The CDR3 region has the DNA TGTGCCAGCAGCCAAGATTTAGTAGGTTGGACAGGGGAGTTTGGAACCTACGAGCAGTACTTC.